This T cell receptor (beta chain) emerged from a study of glioma-infiltrating T cells after dendritic cell vaccination. Time point here: after dendritic cell vaccination, including at tumor progression/relapse. General observations from the study: The cohort had few patients with full blood and tumor sets.

Germline CDR1 MNHEY, CDR2 SMNVEV (reference sequence). V was clipped by 3 bases and J by 8 bases, with 13 bases between them. The CDR3 has 14 residues. This table comes from immunoSEQ multiplex PCR, and its TCRdb copy is limited to in-frame clones, with some not included. This sample has around 10,000 clones; 81% occur once, and the top ten carry approximately 39%. On this clone itself: As yet, its antigen is unknown.

The receptor was derived from a human donor with glioblastoma. The sample in question was blood, obtained after dendritic cell vaccination. The V call is TRBV27, the J call TRBJ1-4, with a weak D call TRBD1 (5 bases). The CDR3 spells CASSLTPRGEKLFF. CDR3 bases: TGTGCCAGCAGTTTGACGCCCCGGGGGGAAAAACTGTTTTTT.